The 17 T cell receptor beta chains given below trace back to one sample, sequenced in a study of CD8 T cells in Susac syndrome. Random hexamers were used to reverse transcribe about 0.5 to 1 ug of RNA. TCRdb itself ran the immunoSEQ multiplex PCR reads through MiXCR, one entry per CDR3 protein. In the table there are 95,000 to 150,000 distinct CDR3 sequences, approximately 93% of which are singletons. The specimen was CD8+ T cells from PBMCs. All receptors derive from a human donor with multiple sclerosis.

V gene TRBV7-6 combines with J gene TRBJ2-5; perhaps TRBD2 as D (6 bases). CDR1 is SGHVS, CDR2 FNYEAQ, per germline. This CDR3 contains 15 residues. V lost 5 bases to trimming and J lost 5 bases, with 18 bases between them. The CDR3 coding sequence is TGTGCCAGCAGCCCCCCGGGAGCCCTCTGGGAGACCCAGTACTTC. It yields the protein CASSPPGALWETQYF.

The chain has TRBV7-9 and TRBJ2-5; TRBD1 might be the D (5 bases). The CDR3 contains 11 residues. The V end lost 4 bases, the J end lost 13 bases, and 13 bases lay between the germline ends. Germline values: CDR1 SEHNR, CDR2 FQNEAQ (reference sequence). CDR3 loop: CASSSGAYRYF. DNA for the CDR3: TGTGCCAGCAGCTCTGGGGCCTATCGGTACTTC.

Remarks on this clonotype: A read error may produce the germline difference seen at one junction end. This CDR3 is CSGEGTSGGGGDTQYF. The CDR3 DNA sequence: TGCAGCGGTGAAGGGACTAGCGGCGGGGGTGGAGATACGCAGTATTTT. V usage is TRBV29-1 and J usage is TRBJ2-3, with TRBD2 matching over 11 bases. The CDR3 sequence is 16 residues long. The germline gives CDR1 SQVTM, CDR2 ANQGSEA.

The V call is TRBV6-5, the J call TRBJ2-3; tentatively, D is TRBD2 (5 bases). Germline CDR1 and CDR2: MNHEY and SVGAGI. This CDR3 contains 15 residues. V lost 6 bases and J lost 3, with 16 bases in between. The DNA for the CDR3 is TGTGCCAGCAGCGCATTCCCGGACTTTACAGATACGCAGTATTTT. This sequence encodes CASSAFPDFTDTQYF.

The chain joins TRBV12-3 or TRBV12-4 to TRBJ2-3, with D maybe TRBD2 (5 bases). This CDR3 spans 15 amino acids. Trimming removed 3 bases at V and 1 base at J, with 11 bases between. The CDR3 loop is CASSFTGGGTDTQYF. CDR3 nucleotide sequence: TGTGCCAGCAGTTTCACCGGAGGTGGCACAGATACGCAGTATTTT.

V and J are TRBV6-1 and TRBJ2-7, with D uncertain. The CDR3 consists of 11 residues. V was cut by 3 bases and J by 2 bases, with 2 bases left in between. Germline CDR1 and CDR2: MNHNS and SASEGT. The CDR3 coding sequence is TGTGCCAGCAGTGAGACCTACGAGCAGTACGTC. Protein sequence: CASSETYEQYV.

This chain uses TRBV2 with TRBJ2-4, with TRBD1 identical over 7 bases. Per germline, CDR1 SNHLY and CDR2 FYNNEI. Trimming took 0 bases from V and 4 from J; bases not matched to a gene: 6. The CDR3 runs 16 residues. For the CDR3, the DNA is TGTGCCAGCAGTGAAGCGCTTCGGGACAGAAAAAACATTCAGTACTTC. Its translation is CASSEALRDRKNIQYF.

CDR3 DNA sequence: TGTGCCAGCAGCGTCGACAGGGGACATGGCTACACCTTC. Its protein product is CASSVDRGHGYTF. This chain uses TRBV9 with TRBJ1-2; TRBD1 aligns across 8 bases. Germline V gene lookup returns CDR1 SGDLS and CDR2 YYNGEE. J was trimmed by 6 bases and V by 2 bases; bases with no gene match: 3. This CDR3 region has 13 residues.

The rearrangement uses TRBV19 and TRBJ1-5, with 8 bases lining up with TRBD1. Germline assignment: CDR1 LNHDA and CDR2 SQIVND (reference sequence). Trimming cost V 9 bases and J 4 bases; bases outside gene matches: 8. The CDR3 has 14 amino acids. The CDR3 sequence is CARYEDRANQPQHF. The CDR3 DNA reads TGTGCCAGATACGAGGACAGGGCAAATCAGCCCCAGCATTTT.

The chain combines TRBV5-8 with TRBJ2-1; a weak D match, TRBD1 (6 bases). The CDR3 runs to 12 residues. The germline V and J ends were trimmed by 5 bases and 8 bases, with 11 bases remaining between them. The germline V gene encodes CDR1 SGHTS and CDR2 YDEGEE. CDR3 sequence reads: CASRQQGYEQFF. DNA for the CDR3: TGTGCCAGCAGGCAGCAGGGGTATGAGCAGTTCTTC. Combining the CDR3 with reference TRBV5-8 and TRBJ2-1 gives the whole variable domain EAGVTQSPTHLIKTRGQQATLRCSPISGHTSVYWYQQALGLGLQFLLWYDEGEERNRGNFPPRFSGRQFPNYSSELNVNALELEDSALYLCASRQQGYEQFFGPGTRLTVL.

V and J are TRBV12-5 and TRBJ2-6, with D unresolved. The CDR3 has 17 amino acids. V shed 0 bases and J shed 1 base, with 10 bases lying between them. Germline loops: CDR1 LGHNT, CDR2 FRNRAP. CDR3 coding DNA: TGTGCTAGTGGTTTGGTCCACTTGGCGTCTGGGGCCAACGTCCTGACTTTC. It yields the protein CASGLVHLASGANVLTF.

The genes are TRBV7-6 and TRBJ2-1; no clear D. The CDR3 is 12 residues long. Trimming pared 10 bases from V and 9 bases from J, leaving 16 bases between. Looked up from germline, CDR1 is SGHVS and CDR2 is FNYEAQ. This CDR3 reads CAIRGSVGEQFF. The DNA of the CDR3 is TGTGCCATTCGAGGTTCTGTCGGTGAGCAGTTCTTC.

The rearrangement links TRBV6-1 to TRBJ2-2; D unclear. CDR1 and CDR2 from the germline V gene are MNHNS and SASEGT. V lost 6 bases and J 6 bases, leaving 23 bases between the germline ends. This CDR3 is built from 17 residues. CDR3: CASSQLYDVALSGELFF. CDR3 in DNA: TGTGCCAGCAGCCAACTATACGACGTCGCACTCTCCGGGGAGCTGTTTTTT.

The chain links TRBV7-9 to TRBJ1-5, with TRBD1 identical over 9 bases. The germline V gene has CDR1 SEHNR and CDR2 FQNEAQ (reference sequence). V gave up 1 base and J gave up 4 bases; unmatched junction bases: 8. The CDR3 loop spans 17 amino acids. In DNA form, the CDR3 reads TGTGCCAGCAGCTTAGAAATGGGACAGGGACCAAATCAGCCCCAGCATTTT. Residues: CASSLEMGQGPNQPQHF.

This chain uses TRBV14 with TRBJ1-3; D call uncertain. V dropped 1 base and J dropped 6 bases, with 13 bases sitting between them. The germline CDR1 and CDR2 sequences are SGHDN and FVKESK. There are 15 residues in the CDR3. In nucleotides, the CDR3 is TGTGCCAGCAGCCAAGTTCGTCAGTCCTTAAACACCATATATTTT. It encodes CASSQVRQSLNTIYF.

The chain recombines TRBV7-9 with TRBJ1-1; possible D gene TRBD1, 6 bases. With 6 bases removed from V and 1 base from J, the gap between germline ends came to 9 bases. Germline V CDR1 and CDR2: SEHNR, FQNEAQ (reference sequence). There are 13 residues in the CDR3. CDR3 bases: TGTGCCAGCAGACAGGGACCGAACACTGAAGCTTTCTTT. Its translation is CASRQGPNTEAFF.

V usage is TRBV9 and J usage is TRBJ2-3, with 12 positions matching TRBD2. CDR3 length equals 16 residues. V lost 4 bases, J lost 5 bases, and 8 bases stayed unmatched. CDR1 SGDLS and CDR2 YYNGEE come from the germline V gene. The CDR3 DNA reads TGTGCCAGCAGCAACCGACTAGCGGGAGAGGTAGATACGCAGTATTTT. As protein: CASSNRLAGEVDTQYF.